The sequence of this T cell receptor (beta chain) was determined in a study of cytomegalovirus exposure and HLA in healthy donors (dated by TCRdb to about 2017). With respect to the entire study: According to a later analysis, one platform produced both the roughly 120 validation repertoires and the 670 or so repertoires of the first cohort. The aim of the study was to test whether cataloging public T cell receptors could identify signatures of past pathogen exposure. Along with the approximately 600-subject first cohort, a separate validation cohort of around 120 different subjects was used. High-throughput TCR immunosequencing, statistical association of individual TCRs with disease status, and machine learning were combined to predict cytomegalovirus infection status. Overall study results and their limits: Most TCR sequences were seen in very few donors, while some public TCRs were found in many individuals. The authors suggested that the approach could potentially be generalized to other disease states and immunological phenotypes. Of the cluster scores, roughly 93% were above 0 in a later analysis, which found that TCRs clustered in the first cohort also tended to co-occur in the 130 or so validation repertoires. All 130 or so repertoires were used to score co-occurrence in the validation cohort in a later analysis, because that analysis had no HLA typing for the cohort. The classifier was reported to diagnose cytomegalovirus status with high specificity and sensitivity in both the original and validation cohorts. The study listed 164 TCR beta chains as associated with cytomegalovirus. Three of the identified cytomegalovirus-associated TCR beta chains were confirmed in vitro to be specific for cytomegalovirus antigens.

To note about this clone: Its antigen has not been determined. No much larger clone is present one base from it, and per-base qualities are unavailable.

Libraries were built with the immunoSEQ multiplex PCR assay. In the authors' own workflow: A statistical classification framework was developed to diagnose cytomegalovirus status using the catalog of TCR beta chain sequences. Imported from immuneACCESS, the table was reduced by TCRdb to in-frame sequences with V and J called. These copies leave out some clones; in studies compared against another copy, an unresolved V gene accounts for under half, and the cause of the remainder is not known. For V, J and clone size, that table is used; D and trimming come from the DNA. The sample data list approximately 20,000 clones, and around 97% of these were observed just once. Together, the top ten hold over 9.5% of the sample. The CDR1 and CDR2 encoded by the germline V gene are SGHVS and FQNEAQ. At the junction V is shortened by 2 bases and J by 1 base, with 12 bases in between. The cysteine opens and the phenylalanine closes a CDR3 of 16 amino acids. The only DNA kept is the CDR3, 48 bases in frame from the first base.

The donors belonged to the validation cohort of around 110 subjects, which was separate from the roughly 670-subject first cohort. The chain joins TRBV7-8 to TRBJ2-1, and perhaps TRBD1 as D gene, on 6 matching bases. This clonotype was sampled from a young man in good health and CMV-seropositive. The material sequenced was PBMCs. The CDR3 region has the sequence CASSLRGIGSYNEQFF. The DNA sequence is as follows: TGTGCCAGCAGCTTAAGGGGGATCGGATCCTACAATGAGCAGTTCTTC.